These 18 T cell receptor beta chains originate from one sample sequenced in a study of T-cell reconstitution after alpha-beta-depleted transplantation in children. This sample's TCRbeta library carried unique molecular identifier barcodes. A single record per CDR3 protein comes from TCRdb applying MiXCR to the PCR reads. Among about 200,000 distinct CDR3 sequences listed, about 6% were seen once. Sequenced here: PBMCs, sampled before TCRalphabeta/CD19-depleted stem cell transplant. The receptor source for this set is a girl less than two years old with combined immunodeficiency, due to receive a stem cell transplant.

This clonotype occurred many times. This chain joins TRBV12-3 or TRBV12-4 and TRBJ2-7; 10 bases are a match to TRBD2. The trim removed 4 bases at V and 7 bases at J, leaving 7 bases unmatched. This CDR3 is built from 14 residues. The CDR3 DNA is TGTGCCAGCAGTTCCCACCCGACTAGCGGGGAGCAGTACTTC. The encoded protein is CASSSHPTSGEQYF.

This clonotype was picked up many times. CDR3 nucleotide sequence: TGTGCCAGCAGCTTGGACAGATCTTACTATGGCTACACCTTC. This gives the protein CASSLDRSYYGYTF. V is TRBV7-6 and J is TRBJ1-2, with D perhaps TRBD1 (6 bases). Germline V CDR1 and CDR2: SGHVS, FNYEAQ. The CDR3 is made up of 14 amino acids. Trimming took 3 bases from V and 3 from J, leaving 11 bases between them.

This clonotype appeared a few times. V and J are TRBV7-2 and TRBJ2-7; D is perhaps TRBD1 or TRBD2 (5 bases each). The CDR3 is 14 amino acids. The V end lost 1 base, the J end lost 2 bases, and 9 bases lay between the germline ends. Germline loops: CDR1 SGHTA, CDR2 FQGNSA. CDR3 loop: CASSLDPGPYEQYF. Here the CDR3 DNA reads TGTGCCAGCAGCTTAGATCCGGGGCCCTACGAGCAGTACTTC.

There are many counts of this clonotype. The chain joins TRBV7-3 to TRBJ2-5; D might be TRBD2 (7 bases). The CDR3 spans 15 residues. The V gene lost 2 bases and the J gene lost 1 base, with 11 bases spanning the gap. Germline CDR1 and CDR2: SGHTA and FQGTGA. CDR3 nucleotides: TGTGCCAGCAGCTTACGCGGGGGCCTCCAAGAGACCCAGTACTTC. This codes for CASSLRGGLQETQYF.

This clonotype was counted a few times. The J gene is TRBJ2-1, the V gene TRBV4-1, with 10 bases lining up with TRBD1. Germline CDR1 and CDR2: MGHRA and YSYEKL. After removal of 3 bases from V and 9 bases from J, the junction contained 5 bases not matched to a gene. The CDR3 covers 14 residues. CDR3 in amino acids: CASSHSGTGAEQFF. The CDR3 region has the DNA TGCGCCAGCAGCCACTCCGGGACAGGGGCTGAGCAGTTCTTC.

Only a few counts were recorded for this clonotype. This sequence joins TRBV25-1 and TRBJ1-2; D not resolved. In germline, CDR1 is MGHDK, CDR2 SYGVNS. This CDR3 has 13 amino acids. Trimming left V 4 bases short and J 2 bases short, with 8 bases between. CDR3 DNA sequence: TGTGCCAGCAGTGGGTTCGCAAACTATGGCTACACCTTC. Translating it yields CASSGFANYGYTF.

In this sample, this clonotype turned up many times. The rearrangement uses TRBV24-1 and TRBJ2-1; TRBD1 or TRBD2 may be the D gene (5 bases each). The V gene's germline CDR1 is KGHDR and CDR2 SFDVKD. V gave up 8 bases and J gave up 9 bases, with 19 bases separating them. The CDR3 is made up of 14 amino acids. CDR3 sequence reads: CATMSGSKMGEQFF. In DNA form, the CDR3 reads TGTGCCACCATGTCAGGGAGCAAGATGGGTGAGCAGTTCTTC.

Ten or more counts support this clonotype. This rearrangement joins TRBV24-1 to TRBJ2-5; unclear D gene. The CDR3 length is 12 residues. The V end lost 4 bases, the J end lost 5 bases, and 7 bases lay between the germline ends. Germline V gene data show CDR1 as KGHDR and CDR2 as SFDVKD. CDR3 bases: TGTGCCACCAGTGACCGGGCGGAGACCCAGTACTTC. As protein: CATSDRAETQYF.

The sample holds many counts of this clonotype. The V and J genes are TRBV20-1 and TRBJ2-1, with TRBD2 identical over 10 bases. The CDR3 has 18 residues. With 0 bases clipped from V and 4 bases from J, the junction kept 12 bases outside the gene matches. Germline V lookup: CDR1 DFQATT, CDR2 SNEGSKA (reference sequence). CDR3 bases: TGCAGTGCTAGAGATACTAGCGGGACATACAGCCCTTACAATGAGCAGTTCTTC. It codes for CSARDTSGTYSPYNEQFF.

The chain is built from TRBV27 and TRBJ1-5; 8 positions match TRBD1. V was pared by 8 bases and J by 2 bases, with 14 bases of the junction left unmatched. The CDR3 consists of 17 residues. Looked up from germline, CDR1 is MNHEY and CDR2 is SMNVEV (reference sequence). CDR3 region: CASLRQGSRLGNQPQHF. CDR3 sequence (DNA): TGTGCCAGCCTGAGACAGGGGTCGAGATTGGGCAATCAGCCCCAGCATTTT.

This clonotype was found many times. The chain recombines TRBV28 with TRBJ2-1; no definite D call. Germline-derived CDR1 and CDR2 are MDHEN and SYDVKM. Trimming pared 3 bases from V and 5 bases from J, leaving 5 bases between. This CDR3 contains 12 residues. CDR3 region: CASSFGHNEQFF. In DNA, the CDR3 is TGTGCCAGCAGTTTCGGTCACAATGAGCAGTTCTTC.

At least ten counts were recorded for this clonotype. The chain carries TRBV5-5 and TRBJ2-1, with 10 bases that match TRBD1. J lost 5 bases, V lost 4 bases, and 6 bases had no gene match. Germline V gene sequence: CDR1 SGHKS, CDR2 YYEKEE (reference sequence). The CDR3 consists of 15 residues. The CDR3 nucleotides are TGTGCCAGCAGCCCTGGACAGGGGGTTCACAATGAGCAGTTCTTC. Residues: CASSPGQGVHNEQFF. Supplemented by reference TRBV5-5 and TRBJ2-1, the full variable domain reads DAGVTQSPTHLIKTRGQQVTLRCSPISGHKSVSWYQQVLGQGPQFIFQYYEKEERGRGNFPDRFSARQFPNYSSELNVNALLLGDSALYLCASSPGQGVHNEQFFGPGTRLTVL.

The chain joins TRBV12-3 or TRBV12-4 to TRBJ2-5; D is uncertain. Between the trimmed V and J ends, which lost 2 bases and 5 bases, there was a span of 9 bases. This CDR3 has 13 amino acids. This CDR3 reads CASSLMGLETQYF. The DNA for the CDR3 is TGTGCCAGCAGTTTAATGGGTTTGGAGACCCAGTACTTC.

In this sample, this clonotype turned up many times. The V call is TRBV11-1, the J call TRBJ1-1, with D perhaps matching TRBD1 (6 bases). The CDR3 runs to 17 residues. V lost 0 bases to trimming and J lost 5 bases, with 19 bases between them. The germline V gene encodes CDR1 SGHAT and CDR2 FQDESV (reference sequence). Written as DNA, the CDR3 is TGTGCCAGCAGCTTAGCCAATTCAGGGGTTCGAGGAACTGAAGCTTTCTTT. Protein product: CASSLANSGVRGTEAFF.

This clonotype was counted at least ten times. The CDR3 DNA sequence: TGTGCCAGCAGCAATATAGCGATACCGGGACAGGGGGTAACTCTAGCCAAAAACATTCAGTACTTC. Protein sequence: CASSNIAIPGQGVTLAKNIQYF. This chain joins TRBV13 and TRBJ2-4; TRBD1 matches 11 bases. J lost 0 bases, V lost 5 bases, and 21 bases had no gene match. CDR3 length equals 22 residues. CDR1 PRHDT and CDR2 FYEKMQ come from the germline V gene (reference sequence).

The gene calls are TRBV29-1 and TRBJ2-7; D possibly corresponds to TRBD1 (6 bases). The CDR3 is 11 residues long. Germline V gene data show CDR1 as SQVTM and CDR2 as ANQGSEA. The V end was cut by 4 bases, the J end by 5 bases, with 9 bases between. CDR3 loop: CSVAQGNEQYF. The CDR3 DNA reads TGCAGCGTTGCACAGGGCAACGAGCAGTACTTC.

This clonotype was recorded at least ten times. CDR3 in DNA: TGCAGCGTTGAAGTTGGTAGCGGGATAACGAATGAGCAGTTCTTC. It specifies CSVEVGSGITNEQFF. The J gene is TRBJ2-1, the V gene TRBV29-1; 8 nucleotides line up with TRBD2. CDR1 and CDR2 (germline): SQVTM, ANQGSEA. V dropped 1 base and J dropped 7; count of bases not matched to a gene: 9. The CDR3 extends over 15 amino acids.

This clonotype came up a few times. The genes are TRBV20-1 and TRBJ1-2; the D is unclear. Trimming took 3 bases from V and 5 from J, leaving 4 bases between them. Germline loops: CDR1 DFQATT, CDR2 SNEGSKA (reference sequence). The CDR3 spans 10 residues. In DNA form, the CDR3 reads TGCAGTGCTAGTTCGTATGGCTACACCTTC. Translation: CSASSYGYTF.